Below are 9 T cell receptor beta chains sequenced from a single sample in a study of cytomegalovirus exposure and HLA in healthy donors. Amplification used 60 Vbeta primers and 13 Jbeta primers. TCRdb's table, derived via immunoSEQ multiplex PCR, lists solely in-frame clones and lacks some. The profile shows about 150,000 clones, approximately 80% of them singletons. The source material was PBMCs. The source of these receptors is a man aged 25-45 years in good health and CMV-seropositive.

This clone occurred once. The chain employs TRBV4-2 and TRBJ2-3; 8 bases line up with TRBD2. V dropped 2 bases and J dropped 2; count of bases not matched to a gene: 3. The CDR3 length is 15 residues. CDR1 is LGHNA, CDR2 YNFKEQ, per germline. CDR3 loop: CASSQTSGATDTQYF. For the CDR3, the DNA is TGTGCCAGCAGCCAAACTAGCGGAGCCACAGATACGCAGTATTTT.

This chain links TRBV4-2 with TRBJ1-1, with 7 bases fitting TRBD1. Unmatched junction bases numbered 5, after V lost 3 bases and J lost 4 bases. This CDR3 is built from 14 residues. Germline V gives CDR1 LGHNA, CDR2 YNFKEQ. CDR3 in amino acids: CASSQTGKGTEAFF. The CDR3 coding sequence is TGTGCCAGCAGCCAGACAGGGAAGGGCACTGAAGCTTTCTTT.

The chain recombines TRBV10-3 with TRBJ1-1; D may be TRBD1 (5 bases). CDR1 and CDR2 from the germline V gene are ENHRY and SYGVKD. The CDR3 length is 16 residues. V gave up 0 bases and J gave up 4 bases, with 15 bases separating them. The CDR3 is CAISESNPGSGTEAFF. The CDR3, as DNA: TGTGCCATCAGTGAGTCGAATCCAGGGTCTGGCACTGAAGCTTTCTTT.

The chain uses TRBV30 and TRBJ1-1; unclear D gene. The germline CDR1 and CDR2 sequences are GTSNPN and SVGIG (reference sequence). The CDR3 is made up of 13 amino acids. Trimming stripped 2 bases from V and 0 bases from J, with 7 bases between. The CDR3 loop is CAWSPSLNTEAFF. Written as DNA, the CDR3 is TGTGCCTGGAGTCCCAGTTTGAACACTGAAGCTTTCTTT.

This sequence joins TRBV4-1 and TRBJ2-7, with 7 bases matching TRBD1. V lost 1 base and J lost 2; bases outside the gene matches: 5. The CDR3 is 15 residues long. The germline V gene has CDR1 MGHRA and CDR2 YSYEKL. The CDR3 nucleotides are TGCGCCAGCAGCCAAGGTCGACAGGGCGCCTACGAGCAGTACTTC. Translating it yields CASSQGRQGAYEQYF.

Worth noting for this clone: At one end, the junction sequence differs from germline, possibly due to a read error. In the same sample, other DNA sequences code for this CDR3. The genes are TRBV9 and TRBJ2-2; 13 positions agree with TRBD2. The CDR3 totals 18 residues. Germline CDR1 and CDR2: SGDLS and YYNGEE. CDR3 amino acids: CASSFSLAGGLNTGELFF. In DNA, the CDR3 is TGTGCTAGCAGCTTCTCACTAGCGGGAGGGCTGAACACCGGGGAGCTGTTTTTT.

CDR3 in DNA: TGCGCCAGCAGCTTCGACAGGGGGGTGGATCAAGAGACCCAGTACTTC. Its protein product is CASSFDRGVDQETQYF. The genes are TRBV5-1 and TRBJ2-5, with 9 bases that match TRBD1. Losses at the gene ends were 2 bases for V and 2 bases for J; bases not matched to a gene: 7. The CDR3 has 16 amino acids. Germline V gives CDR1 SGHRS, CDR2 YFSETQ.

The rearrangement joins TRBV19 to TRBJ2-1, with 8 bases fitting TRBD1. Germline-derived CDR1 and CDR2 are LNHDA and SQIVND (reference sequence). This CDR3 contains 14 residues. Trimming cost V 6 bases and J 4 bases; bases outside gene matches: 5. The CDR3 DNA sequence: TGTGCCAGTAGGGAGACAGGGGAATACAATGAGCAGTTCTTC. Its translation is CASRETGEYNEQFF.

The chain carries TRBV6-5 and TRBJ2-2; D ambiguous. V lost 0 bases to trimming and J lost 15 bases, with 17 bases between them. The CDR3 consists of 14 residues. CDR1 is MNHEY and CDR2 is SVGAGI in the germline V gene. CDR3 DNA: TGTGCCAGCAGTTACTCGAGCCCCGAGCACCCGATGTTTTTT. It specifies CASSYSSPEHPMFF.